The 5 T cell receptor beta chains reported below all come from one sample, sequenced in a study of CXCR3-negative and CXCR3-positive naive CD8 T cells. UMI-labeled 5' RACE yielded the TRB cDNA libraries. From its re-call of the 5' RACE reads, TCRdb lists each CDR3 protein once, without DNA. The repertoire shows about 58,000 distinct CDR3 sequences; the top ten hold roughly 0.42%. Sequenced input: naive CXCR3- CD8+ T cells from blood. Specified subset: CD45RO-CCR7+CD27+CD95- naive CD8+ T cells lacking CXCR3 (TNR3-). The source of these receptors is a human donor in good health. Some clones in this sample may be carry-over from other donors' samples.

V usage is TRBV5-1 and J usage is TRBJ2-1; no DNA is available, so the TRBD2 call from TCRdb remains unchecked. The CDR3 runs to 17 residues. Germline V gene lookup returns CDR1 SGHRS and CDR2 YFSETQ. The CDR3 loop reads CASSPVETSGGYNEQFF. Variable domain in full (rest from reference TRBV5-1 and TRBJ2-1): KAGVTQTPRYLIKTRGQQVTLSCSPISGHRSVSWYQQTPGQGLQFLFEYFSETQRNKGNFPGRFSGRQFSNSRSEMNVSTLELGDSALYLCASSPVETSGGYNEQFFGPGTRLTVL.

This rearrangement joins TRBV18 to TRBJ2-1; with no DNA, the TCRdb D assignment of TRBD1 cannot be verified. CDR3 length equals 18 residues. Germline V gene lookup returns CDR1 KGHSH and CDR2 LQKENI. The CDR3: CASSGLKDSLGFYNEQFF.

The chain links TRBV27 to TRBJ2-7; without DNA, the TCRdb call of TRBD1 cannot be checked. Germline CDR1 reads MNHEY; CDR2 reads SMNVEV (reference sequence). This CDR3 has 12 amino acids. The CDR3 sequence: CASSDRFYEQYF.

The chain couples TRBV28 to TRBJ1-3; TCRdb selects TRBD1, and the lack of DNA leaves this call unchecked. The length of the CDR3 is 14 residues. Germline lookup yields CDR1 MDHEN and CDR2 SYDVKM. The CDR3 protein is CASSPWPRRNTIYF.

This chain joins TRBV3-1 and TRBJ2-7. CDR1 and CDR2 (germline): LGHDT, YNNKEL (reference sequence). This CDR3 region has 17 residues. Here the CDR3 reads CASSQDPAEGSSYEQYF.